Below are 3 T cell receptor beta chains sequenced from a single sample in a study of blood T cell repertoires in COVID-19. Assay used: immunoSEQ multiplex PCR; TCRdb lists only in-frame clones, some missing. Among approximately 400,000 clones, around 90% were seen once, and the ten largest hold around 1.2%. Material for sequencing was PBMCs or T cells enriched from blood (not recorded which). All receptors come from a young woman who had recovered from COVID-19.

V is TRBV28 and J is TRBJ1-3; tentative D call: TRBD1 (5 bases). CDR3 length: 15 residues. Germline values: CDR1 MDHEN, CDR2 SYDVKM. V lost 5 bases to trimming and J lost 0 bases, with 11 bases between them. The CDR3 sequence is CASSRDSTSGNTIYF. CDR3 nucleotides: TGTGCCAGCAGTCGGGACTCCACCTCTGGAAACACCATATATTTT.

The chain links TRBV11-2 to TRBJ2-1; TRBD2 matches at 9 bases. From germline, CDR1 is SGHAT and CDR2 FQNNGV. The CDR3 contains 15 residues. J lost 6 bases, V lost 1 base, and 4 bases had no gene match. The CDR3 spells CASSLAAGGRNEQFF. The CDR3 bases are TGTGCCAGCAGCTTAGCAGCGGGGGGACGCAATGAGCAGTTCTTC.

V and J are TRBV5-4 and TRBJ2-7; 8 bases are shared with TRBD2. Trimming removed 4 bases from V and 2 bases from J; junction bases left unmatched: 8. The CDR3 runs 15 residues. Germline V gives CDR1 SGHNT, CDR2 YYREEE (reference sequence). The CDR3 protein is CASSPNSGGTYEQYF. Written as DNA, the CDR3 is TGTGCCAGCAGCCCAAACAGCGGGGGAACCTACGAGCAGTACTTC.